The sequence of this T cell receptor beta chain was determined in a study of blood T cell repertoires in COVID-19. The overall study: Donors in the United States, Italy and Spain gave samples during acute or convalescent COVID-19.

The germline V gene has CDR1 SGHNT and CDR2 YYREEE (reference sequence). V lost 4 bases and J lost 2; bases outside the gene matches: 12. The CDR3 is 16 residues long. Here immunoSEQ multiplex PCR was the method, and the copy in TCRdb shows in-frame clones only, minus some. In the table there are about 230,000 clones, about 88% of which are singletons. The sample consisted of peripheral blood. The chain joins TRBV5-4 to TRBJ2-7; 7 bases map to TRBD1. The TCR sequence derives from a man in his forties or fifties with acute or convalescent COVID-19. In DNA, the CDR3 is TGTGCCAGCAGCGGGAGACCGGGACAGACCCCCTACGAGCAGTACTTC. The encoded protein is CASSGRPGQTPYEQYF.